Listed below are T cell receptor beta chains from one sample, sequenced in a study of human thymus T cells. Repertoires were generated with immunoSEQ multiplex PCR, while TCRdb's copy carries only in-frame clones and drops some. The sample consists of about 130,000 clones, about 93% of them appearing once. The specimen sequenced was thymus tissue. The receptors originated from a boy under two years old with a congenital heart defect but otherwise immunologically healthy. Both conserved end residues are part of each CDR3.

CDR3aa,len,j_gene,v_gene
CASSIGYSASYNEQFF,16,TRBJ2-1,TRBV19
CASQTSGGANTGELFF,16,TRBJ2-2,TRBV28
CASSATGETEAFF,13,TRBJ1-1,TRBV28
CASSVQDQGGNSPLHF,16,TRBJ1-6,TRBV9
CASKARGGSYGYTF,14,TRBJ1-2,TRBV6-5
CASSWGLAGTEQFF,14,TRBJ2-1,TRBV6-5
CASSLKLLRVAGGPLQIYEQYF,22,TRBJ2-7,TRBV7-3
CASSREGLYPLIF,13,TRBJ2-7,TRBV4-1
CASRNLEVGRTGELFF,16,TRBJ2-2,TRBV5-1
CASSFGGGQTYEQYF,15,TRBJ2-7,TRBV5-6
CASSRDRGEQYF,12,TRBJ2-7,TRBV7-2
CASSPPDTFNQPQHF,15,TRBJ1-5,TRBV6-6
CAWSRTEDYGYTF,13,TRBJ1-2,TRBV30
CASSQGVRIAFF,12,TRBJ1-1,TRBV14
CASSIGTGIGNTIYF,15,TRBJ1-3,TRBV19
CASTTLRTGGTYNEQFF,17,TRBJ2-1,TRBV27
CASSLLGAGSYNEQFF,16,TRBJ2-1,TRBV28
CASSPQTGLQFF,12,TRBJ2-1,TRBV18
CASSPRARGRLGFYEQYF,18,TRBJ2-7,TRBV18
CASSPYMNTEAFF,13,TRBJ1-1,TRBV5-1
CASSPGTGETGELFF,15,TRBJ2-2,TRBV28
CASSRDGENYGYTF,14,TRBJ1-2,TRBV19
CAWSRPGTGDEKLFF,15,TRBJ1-4,TRBV30
CATRWTEGRRYTF,13,TRBJ1-2,TRBV19
CASSLWGLGAQETQYF,16,TRBJ2-5,TRBV27
CAISELSGGTLPTTDTQYF,19,TRBJ2-3,TRBV10-3
CASSLGTAIAKNIQYF,16,TRBJ2-4,TRBV7-2
CASSQKGPMNTEAFF,15,TRBJ1-1,TRBV4-3
CATRVPPLHF,10,TRBJ1-6,TRBV15
CASSQAVRRTGTMGYTF,17,TRBJ1-2,TRBV4-1
CASSYRAGSQETQYF,15,TRBJ2-5,TRBV6-5